The T cell receptor beta chain under discussion was sequenced for a study of metastatic and nonmetastatic thyroid tumors. Study observations and caveats: Benign nodules reportedly had significantly lower TCR beta diversity than malignant thyroid tumors in blood and tumor.

TCRdb re-called the PCR reads through MiXCR. The table lists about 41,000 clones, over 10% of them singletons, with around a quarter in the top ten. This clone showed up many times. What it binds is not known. CDR1 is SGHRS and CDR2 is YFSETQ in the germline V gene. V was pared by 0 bases and J by 4 bases, with 6 bases of the junction left unmatched. The CDR3 loop spans 15 amino acids. Thyroid surgery was performed in patients who had received no treatment beforehand. The specimen sequenced was blood. The chain has TRBV5-1 and TRBJ2-7; TRBD1 matches 8 bases. This TCR derives from a female donor with papillary thyroid cancer or a benign thyroid nodule (not recorded which). Some clones in this sample may be carry-over from other donors' samples. CDR3 protein: CASSLGQGNIYEQYF. The DNA for the CDR3 is TGCGCCAGCAGCTTGGGACAGGGGAATATATACGAGCAGTACTTC.